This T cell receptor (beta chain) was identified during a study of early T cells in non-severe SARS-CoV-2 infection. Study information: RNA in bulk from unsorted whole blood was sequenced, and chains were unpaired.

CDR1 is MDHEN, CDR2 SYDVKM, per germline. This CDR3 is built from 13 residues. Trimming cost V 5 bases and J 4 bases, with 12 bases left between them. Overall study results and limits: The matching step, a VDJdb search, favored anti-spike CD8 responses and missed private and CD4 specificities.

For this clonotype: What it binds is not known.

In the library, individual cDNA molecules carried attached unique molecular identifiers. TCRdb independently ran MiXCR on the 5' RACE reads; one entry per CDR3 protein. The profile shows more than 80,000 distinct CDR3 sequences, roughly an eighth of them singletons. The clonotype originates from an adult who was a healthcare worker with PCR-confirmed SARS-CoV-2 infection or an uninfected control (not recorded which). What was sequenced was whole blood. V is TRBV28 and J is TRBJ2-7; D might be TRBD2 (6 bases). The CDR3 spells CASSRLGKYEQYF. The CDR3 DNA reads TGTGCCAGCAGTCGACTAGGGAAGTACGAGCAGTACTTC.